This TCR beta chain was observed in a study of cytomegalovirus exposure and HLA in healthy donors. Study-wide results and limits: Upon later analysis, TCR association rates were observed to vary by HLA locus, being highest for DRB1 and lowest for HLA-C. Another analysis was done later, and it associated 15,000 to 20,000 TCR beta sequences with HLA alleles at 0.05 false discovery rate. Presence/absence analysis assumed near-uniform sequencing depth across donors.

Note on this clone: Its target is not known.

PCR employed 60 Vbeta and 13 Jbeta primers. Original processing notes: Later reanalysis found 70 million to 95 million unique TCR beta chains, around 10 million of them shared. Generated by immunoSEQ multiplex PCR, the TCRdb table keeps only in-frame clones and is missing some. V and J calls and clone size are as listed in that table; D and trimming were resolved from the DNA. Found here are about 190,000 clones, 85% to 90% of them singletons; the top ten hold approximately 2%. This TCR was sampled from a woman younger than 35 in good health and CMV-seronegative. Sequenced: PBMCs.

The CDR3 DNA follows: TGTGCCAGTAGTACCCCCGACGAACTAGCGGGTGTGGAGGGGGAGCTGTTTTTT. Its translation: CASSTPDELAGVEGELFF. The chain is built from TRBV19 and TRBJ2-2; 9 positions agree with TRBD2. The J segment lost 8 bases and the V segment lost 4 bases, leaving 17 bases of the junction unmatched. The length of the CDR3 is 18 residues. CDR1 is LNHDA, CDR2 SQIVND, per germline (reference sequence).